A single sample is the source of the 26 T cell receptor beta chains below, sequenced in a study of blood T cell repertoires in COVID-19. Clones were sequenced by immunoSEQ multiplex PCR, and TCRdb holds only the in-frame ones, with some missing. In the table there are some 220,000 clones, 75% to 85% of which are singletons. The sample taken for sequencing was peripheral blood. Receptor source: a human donor in a cohort sampled during active COVID-19.

This clone was observed at least ten times. The chain combines TRBV28 with TRBJ1-2; D ambiguous. This CDR3 region has 14 residues. From germline, CDR1 is MDHEN and CDR2 SYDVKM. The V gene lost 5 bases and the J gene lost 4 bases, with 14 bases spanning the gap. In DNA, the CDR3 is TGTGCCAGCAGTGTCGACGGGAACTCCTATGGCTACACCTTC. Translating it yields CASSVDGNSYGYTF.

CDR3 bases: TGTGCCAGCACTGGGACTAGAGAAAGGCAGTATTTT. This codes for CASTGTRERQYF. The chain combines TRBV2 with TRBJ2-3, with 8 bases identical to TRBD2. Germline lookup yields CDR1 SNHLY and CDR2 FYNNEI. This CDR3 contains 12 residues. V was clipped by 7 bases and J by 11 bases; unmatched bases: 8.

This clone occurred many times. The rearrangement uses TRBV19 and TRBJ2-5, with 10 bases aligning to TRBD1. Per germline, CDR1 LNHDA and CDR2 SQIVND (reference sequence). The V gene end was trimmed by 4 bases and the J gene end by 4 bases; junction bases not matched to a gene: 6. This CDR3 is built from 15 residues. The CDR3 sequence: CASSKDRGPGETQYF. The CDR3, as DNA: TGTGCCAGTAGTAAAGACAGGGGGCCGGGAGAGACCCAGTACTTC.

This chain connects TRBV27 to TRBJ1-3; D remains unclear. The germline V gene encodes CDR1 MNHEY and CDR2 SMNVEV (reference sequence). Trimming took 5 bases from V and 4 from J, leaving 9 bases between them. The CDR3 runs 13 residues. CDR3 in amino acids: CASSPNYGNTIYF. CDR3 in DNA: TGTGCCAGCAGTCCGAACTACGGAAACACCATATATTTT.

V gene TRBV7-8 combines with J gene TRBJ1-1; no clear D gene. Trimming removed 5 bases from V and 0 bases from J, with 13 bases in between. There are 15 residues in the CDR3. Germline V gene sequence: CDR1 SGHVS, CDR2 FQNEAQ. The CDR3 is CASSLALSLNTEAFF. The DNA for the CDR3 is TGTGCCAGCAGCCTGGCCCTTTCCCTGAACACTGAAGCTTTCTTT.

The rearrangement joins TRBV28 to TRBJ2-1, with 7 bases that match TRBD1. Germline V gene lookup returns CDR1 MDHEN and CDR2 SYDVKM. The V gene end was trimmed by 4 bases and the J gene end by 7 bases; junction bases not matched to a gene: 13. The CDR3 has 16 amino acids. This CDR3 reads CASSSGLTGVGNEQFF. CDR3 nucleotide sequence: TGTGCCAGCAGTTCAGGGCTAACAGGGGTGGGGAATGAGCAGTTCTTC.

The gene calls are TRBV2 and TRBJ1-5, with 10 bases identical to TRBD1. CDR3 size: 15 residues. With V trimmed by 6 bases and J by 4 bases, 6 bases remained unmatched. The germline CDR1 and CDR2 sequences are SNHLY and FYNNEI. The CDR3, as DNA: TGTGCCAGCAGATCCCGGACAGGGGGGAATCAGCCCCAGCATTTT. Translated: CASRSRTGGNQPQHF.

V usage is TRBV9 and J usage is TRBJ2-2, with 7 bases lining up with TRBD2. The V gene end was trimmed by 2 bases and the J gene end by 2 bases; junction bases not matched to a gene: 3. The length of the CDR3 is 15 residues. Germline-derived CDR1 and CDR2 are SGDLS and YYNGEE. DNA of the CDR3: TGTGCCAGCAGCGTCCTAGCGGCAAACACCGGGGAGCTGTTTTTT. Residues: CASSVLAANTGELFF.

The gene calls are TRBV15 and TRBJ2-3, with TRBD1 matching over 9 bases. V lost 7 bases to trimming and J lost 2 bases; unmatched junction nucleotides: 4. The CDR3 extends over 14 amino acids. Germline V gene lookup returns CDR1 LNHNV and CDR2 YYDKDF (reference sequence). The CDR3 protein is CATIRTGVTDTQYF. The CDR3 nucleotides read TGTGCCACCATCCGGACAGGGGTCACAGATACGCAGTATTTT.

The chain recombines TRBV30 with TRBJ2-3; D unresolved. Germline V gives CDR1 GTSNPN, CDR2 SVGIG (reference sequence). Between the trimmed V and J ends, which lost 2 bases and 3 bases, there was a span of 12 bases. The CDR3 spans 14 residues. CDR3 region: CAWSFTHGTDTQYF. In nucleotides, the CDR3 is TGTGCCTGGAGTTTCACTCACGGTACAGATACGCAGTATTTT.

The rearrangement links TRBV24-1 to TRBJ1-2, with 7 bases fitting TRBD1. V lost 3 bases and J lost 4; bases outside the gene matches: 4. Germline V gene data show CDR1 as KGHDR and CDR2 as SFDVKD. This CDR3 has 14 amino acids. DNA of the CDR3: TGTGCCACCAGTGATCTGGGGACAGCCTATGGCTACACCTTC. Translation gives CATSDLGTAYGYTF.

The rearrangement links TRBV6-2 or TRBV6-3 to TRBJ1-5; tentative D call: TRBD1 (5 bases). The length of the CDR3 is 18 residues. Germline values: CDR1 MNHEY, CDR2 SVGEGT. Trimming cost V 6 bases and J 1 base, with 22 bases left between them. The chain's CDR3 is CASSPSSLGGLSNQPQHF. DNA of the CDR3: TGTGCCAGCAGCCCTTCCTCCCTCGGGGGTTTAAGCAATCAGCCCCAGCATTTT.

The table lists this clone with a few counts. Other DNA sequences of this sample code for an identical CDR3. The chain has TRBV12-3 or TRBV12-4 and TRBJ1-1; D might be TRBD1 (5 bases). The CDR3 has 13 amino acids. Trimming took 1 base from V and 2 from J, leaving 5 bases between them. The CDR3 spells CASSLGGNTEAFF. The CDR3 bases are TGTGCCAGCAGTTTAGGGGGCAACACTGAAGCTTTCTTT.

The count of this clone is one. V gene TRBV19 combines with J gene TRBJ1-2, with 8 bases aligning to TRBD1. The CDR3 loop spans 14 amino acids. Germline V lookup: CDR1 LNHDA, CDR2 SQIVND (reference sequence). With V trimmed by 4 bases and J by 8 bases, 9 bases remained unmatched. CDR3 region: CASSRRTGPAGYTF. CDR3 bases: TGTGCCAGTAGTAGGAGGACAGGGCCCGCCGGCTACACCTTC.

V and J are TRBV5-4 and TRBJ2-3; 8 bases line up with TRBD2. V shed 4 bases, J shed 1 base, and the junction held 8 bases outside the gene matches. In germline, CDR1 is SGHNT, CDR2 YYREEE (reference sequence). This CDR3 spans 16 amino acids. CDR3: CASSRGLVGGTDTQYF. The CDR3 DNA sequence: TGTGCCAGCAGCCGGGGACTAGTTGGGGGCACAGATACGCAGTATTTT. The full variable domain, rest sourced from reference TRBV5-4 and TRBJ2-3, is ETGVTQSPTHLIKTRGQQVTLRCSSQSGHNTVSWYQQALGQGPQFIFQYYREEENGRGNFPPRFSGLQFPNYSSELNVNALELDDSALYLCASSRGLVGGTDTQYFGPGTRLTVL.

The gene calls are TRBV15 and TRBJ2-2, with D maybe TRBD2 (5 bases). CDR1 is LNHNV and CDR2 is YYDKDF in the germline V gene (reference sequence). The CDR3 covers 16 residues. The germline V and J ends were trimmed by 0 bases and 7 bases, with 15 bases remaining between them. The CDR3 DNA is TGTGCCACCAGCAGAGATCGGCAAGGGCGGGTCGGGGAGCTGTTTTTT. Translated, it gives CATSRDRQGRVGELFF.

The gene calls are TRBV3-1 (or the pseudogene TRBV3-2) and TRBJ2-3, with D tentatively TRBD2 (6 bases). The germline V gene has CDR1 LGHDT and CDR2 YNNKEL (reference sequence). CDR3 length equals 17 residues. V was pared by 4 bases and J by 9 bases, with 26 bases between. CDR3 coding DNA: TGTGCCAGCAGCCCCCCACGCTCGGGACTGCGGGCGGGGACGCAGTATTTT. Its protein is CASSPPRSGLRAGTQYF.

The DNA of the CDR3 is TGTGCCACCAGTGACTCCGGGACAGGGGGCGAGCAGTACTTC. Protein: CATSDSGTGGEQYF. The V call is TRBV24-1, the J call TRBJ2-7; TRBD1 agrees at 11 bases. The V segment lost 4 bases and the J segment 6 bases; nucleotides outside the gene matches: 4. This CDR3 is built from 14 residues. The germline gives CDR1 KGHDR, CDR2 SFDVKD.

This clone has just one count. The chain uses TRBV2 and TRBJ2-7; 9 positions agree with TRBD2. CDR1 is SNHLY, CDR2 FYNNEI, per germline. Losses at the gene ends were 6 bases for V and 0 bases for J; bases not matched to a gene: 3. CDR3 length: 14 residues. CDR3 sequence reads: CASRPSGNSYEQYF. For the CDR3, the DNA is TGTGCCAGCAGACCTAGCGGGAACTCCTACGAGCAGTACTTC.

The genes are TRBV7-2 and TRBJ2-4; D not resolved. Trimming removed 1 base from V and 15 bases from J, with 13 bases in between. Germline CDR1 SGHTA, CDR2 FQGNSA. The CDR3 runs 12 residues. CDR3 residues: CASSLGPPDTYF. CDR3 nucleotides: TGTGCCAGCAGCTTAGGCCCCCCTGACACGTACTTC.

This chain links TRBV28 with TRBJ2-3, with D possibly matching TRBD2 (7 bases). The CDR3 spans 14 residues. Looked up from germline, CDR1 is MDHEN and CDR2 is SYDVKM. The germline V and J ends were trimmed by 2 bases and 6 bases, with 12 bases remaining between them. The CDR3 DNA sequence: TGTGCCAGCAGTTTAGGGGGGGCTGGGGATACGCAGTATTTT. Amino acid sequence: CASSLGGAGDTQYF.

This rearrangement joins TRBV11-2 to TRBJ2-7; TRBD2 might be the D (5 bases). The CDR3 sequence is 15 residues long. V was cut by 0 bases and J by 2 bases, with 11 bases left in between. Germline assignment: CDR1 SGHAT and CDR2 FQNNGV. The CDR3 DNA follows: TGTGCCAGCAGCTTAGAACCAGCGGCCACCTACGAGCAGTACTTC. This sequence encodes CASSLEPAATYEQYF.

This clone was seen only once. The V call is TRBV28, the J call TRBJ1-2, with 11 bases identical to TRBD1. Germline loops: CDR1 MDHEN, CDR2 SYDVKM. The CDR3 totals 15 residues. The ends lost 11 bases at V and 7 bases at J; junction bases unmatched: 15. The CDR3, as DNA: TGTGCCGGCAACCGGAGTGGACAGGGGGCAAGTGGCTACACCTTC. The encoded protein is CAGNRSGQGASGYTF.

The rearrangement links TRBV21-1 to TRBJ2-7; TRBD2 reflects the table's D call only, with no check against the DNA. TRBV21-1 is termed a pseudogene. The CDR3 has 15 amino acids. DNA for the CDR3: TGTGCCAGCAGCAAAAGGGTCGGGGAAGCGGACGAGCAGTACTTC. The encoded protein is CASSKRVGEADEQYF.

The V and J genes are TRBV12-3 or TRBV12-4 and TRBJ2-3; 8 positions agree with TRBD2. This CDR3 comprises 13 residues. V lost 6 bases, J lost 4 bases, and 3 bases stayed unmatched. The CDR3 region has the DNA TGTGCCAGCAGGGGACTAGTCGCAGATACGCAGTATTTT. This sequence encodes CASRGLVADTQYF.

The V call is TRBV28, the J call TRBJ1-6; D perhaps matches TRBD1 (6 bases). The CDR3 runs to 17 residues. Germline CDR1 MDHEN, CDR2 SYDVKM. V dropped 1 base and J dropped 7 bases, with 17 bases sitting between them. The CDR3 DNA follows: TGTGCCAGCAGTTTATCTCTTTGGGGGCAGAACAATTCACCCCTCCACTTT. It encodes CASSLSLWGQNNSPLHF.